This entry features one T cell receptor beta chain sequence. Its antigen is not identified. This entry comes from a study of T cell responses to AZD1222 COVID-19 vaccine. Clones were read by immunoSEQ multiplex PCR, and TCRdb kept only the in-frame ones, dropping some. This sample yields about 150,000 clones, of which around 93% are seen a single time; about 4% belongs to the top ten. This CDR3 has 16 residues. Notes on the study in general: The sample set comprised mostly white British donors with more females, and clonal diversity was possibly underestimated. Scientists sampled the repertoires only once the peak T cell response had passed. Regions 160-218 and 743-854 held dominance among vaccine-associated CD4 TCRs, which spanned spike.

The specimen comprised peripheral blood, sampled 28 days after the second AZD1222 dose. The chain couples TRBV22-1 to TRBJ2-3; the table's TRBD1 call for D was not verified on the DNA. TRBV22-1 is shown as a pseudogene. The receptor comes from an adult who received the AZD1222 COVID-19 vaccine. CDR3 nucleotides: TGTCCTGGGAGCACAGAAGACACCACCCCCACAGATACGCAGTATTTT. Translation gives CPGSTEDTTPTDTQYF.